This T cell receptor (beta chain) was observed in a study of human T cells and chemical hapten exposure. Overall study results and limits: TCRs exceeding 1 in 1000 frequency stayed unchanged with DPC sensitization.

Authors' analysis steps: Sampled TCR counts reached a median of around 89,000 per sample, with values ranging from roughly 20,000 to 750,000. TCRdb reprocessed the 5' RACE reads with MiXCR, giving one entry per CDR3 protein. The V and J calls reflect TCRdb's pipeline rather than the authors' work. The sample has around 82,000 distinct CDR3 sequences, less than 9.5% seen once. Germline V gene lookup returns CDR1 MNHEY and CDR2 SMNVEV (reference sequence). This CDR3 contains 11 residues. Trimming took 4 bases from V and 3 from J, leaving 4 bases between them. Whole blood, unfractionated, served as the material for total RNA extraction. This clonotype was seen many times. The antigen is unknown.

This clonotype originated in a male donor in good health. The V gene is TRBV27, the J gene TRBJ2-7; D ambiguous. The CDR3 bases are TGTGCCAGCAGTTCGAACTACGAGCAGTACTTC. Encoded protein: CASSSNYEQYF.